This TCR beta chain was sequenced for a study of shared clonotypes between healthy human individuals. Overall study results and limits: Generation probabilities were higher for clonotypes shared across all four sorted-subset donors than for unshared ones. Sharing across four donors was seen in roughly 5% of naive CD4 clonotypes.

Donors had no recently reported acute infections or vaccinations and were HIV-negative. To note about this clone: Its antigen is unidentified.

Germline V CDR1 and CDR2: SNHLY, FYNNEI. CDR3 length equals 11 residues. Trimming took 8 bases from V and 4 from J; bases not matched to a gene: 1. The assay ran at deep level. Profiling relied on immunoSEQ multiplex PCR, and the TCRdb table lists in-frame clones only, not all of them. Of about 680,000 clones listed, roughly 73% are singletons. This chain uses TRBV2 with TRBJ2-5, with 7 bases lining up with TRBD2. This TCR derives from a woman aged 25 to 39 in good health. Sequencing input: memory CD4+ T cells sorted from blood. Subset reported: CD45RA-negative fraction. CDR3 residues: CASASGETQYF. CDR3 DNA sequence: TGTGCCAGCGCTAGCGGAGAGACCCAGTACTTC.